The 18 T cell receptor beta chains below come from one sample, sequenced in a study of shared clonotypes between healthy human individuals. Using immunoSEQ multiplex PCR, the repertoire was profiled, and TCRdb retains in-frame clones only, with some absent. The repertoire holds some 980,000 clones, 76% seen once, with about 1.5% in the top ten. Sequenced: memory CD4+ T cells sorted from blood. Regarding subset: CD45RA-negative fraction. The receptor set was obtained from a man aged 18-30 years in good health.

In the case of this clone: Other DNA sequences in the same sample also yield this CDR3. The gene calls are TRBV10-2 and TRBJ1-5; D perhaps matches TRBD1 (6 bases). V was cut by 6 bases and J by 3 bases, with 9 bases left in between. Germline V lookup: CDR1 WSHSY, CDR2 SAAADI. The CDR3 is 13 amino acids. CDR3 DNA: TGCGCCAGCAGAGGACAGTCCAATCAGCCCCAGCATTTT. It yields the protein CASRGQSNQPQHF.

The V gene is TRBV18, the J gene TRBJ2-3; D perhaps matches TRBD1 (5 bases). Trimming removed 3 bases at V and 1 base at J, with 23 bases between. Germline V gives CDR1 KGHSH, CDR2 LQKENI. This CDR3 has 19 amino acids. The CDR3 nucleotides are TGTGCCAGCTCACCGAGTAGCAGGGCCCGAGTCGGTGGCACAGATACGCAGTATTTT. This encodes CASSPSSRARVGGTDTQYF.

The V gene is TRBV7-6, the J gene TRBJ2-5, with TRBD2 matching over 13 bases. CDR1 is SGHVS, CDR2 FNYEAQ, per germline. This CDR3 is 15 amino acids long. The V segment lost 5 bases and the J segment 5 bases; nucleotides outside the gene matches: 5. CDR3 amino acids: CASSMTSGGWETQYF. In DNA form, the CDR3 reads TGTGCCAGCAGCATGACTAGCGGGGGGTGGGAGACCCAGTACTTC. Full variable domain (outside the CDR3, taken from reference TRBV7-6 and TRBJ2-5): GAGVSQSPRYKVTKRGQDVALRCDPISGHVSLYWYRQALGQGPEFLTYFNYEAQQDKSGLPNDRFSAERPEGSISTLTIQRTEQRDSAMYRCASSMTSGGWETQYFGPGTRLLVL.

As to this clone: Different DNA sequences within this sample yield the same CDR3. The CDR3 coding sequence is TGTGCCAGCAGTTACTCGCAGGGCTACGAGCAGTACTTC. It specifies CASSYSQGYEQYF. The chain combines TRBV6-6 with TRBJ2-7; maybe TRBD1 (5 bases). Germline V gene sequence: CDR1 MNHNY, CDR2 SVGAGI (reference sequence). The CDR3 consists of 13 residues. V lost 0 bases and J 3 bases, leaving 6 bases between the germline ends.

V gene TRBV28 combines with J gene TRBJ1-2, with 7 bases lining up with TRBD1. This CDR3 region has 16 residues. Germline loops: CDR1 MDHEN, CDR2 SYDVKM. J gave up 7 bases and V 10 bases, and 21 bases lay outside the gene matches. As DNA, the CDR3 is TGTGCCACCGACAGGATTCCGGGACAGCTGCAAACTGGCTACACCTTC. It translates to CATDRIPGQLQTGYTF.

V gene TRBV4-1 combines with J gene TRBJ2-5; TRBD2 agrees at 9 bases. CDR1 is MGHRA, CDR2 YSYEKL, per germline. The CDR3 spans 16 residues. V was pared by 4 bases and J by 4 bases, with 10 bases of the junction left unmatched. CDR3 in DNA: TGCGCCAGCAGCCCGTCAGGGGAGCGGGGGGCAGAGACCCAGTACTTC. This gives the protein CASSPSGERGAETQYF.

The rearrangement links TRBV21-1 to TRBJ2-7. TRBV21-1 is annotated as a pseudogene. CDR3 length: 13 residues. The CDR3: CASSRPRPYEQYF. The CDR3 region has the DNA TGTGCCAGCAGTCGGCCCCGGCCCTACGAGCAGTACTTC.

The chain links TRBV4-1 to TRBJ2-6; D is perhaps TRBD2 (5 bases). CDR3 length equals 17 residues. Per the germline V gene, CDR1 is MGHRA and CDR2 is YSYEKL. Trimming took off 0 bases at V and 4 bases at J, with 13 bases between the two ends. Here the CDR3 DNA reads TGCGCCAGCAGCCAAGATCTGGAGGAACCCGGGGCCAACGTCCTGACTTTC. Its protein product is CASSQDLEEPGANVLTF.

V is TRBV5-3 and J is TRBJ1-3; D may be TRBD1 (6 bases). TRBV5-3 is assigned to the ORF class and has an uncertain function. The CDR3 is 20 amino acids. Deletions cut 0 bases from V and 0 bases from J, with 22 bases between. The CDR3 DNA reads TGTGCCAGAAGCTTGGGATTGTACAGGGACTTCCCCAGCTCTGGAAACACCATATATTTT. It yields the protein CARSLGLYRDFPSSGNTIYF.

The chain is built from TRBV4-2 and TRBJ2-5; D is possibly TRBD2 (5 bases). V dropped 1 base and J dropped 2 bases, with 14 bases sitting between them. This CDR3 comprises 16 residues. The V gene's germline CDR1 is LGHNA and CDR2 YNFKEQ. CDR3 DNA: TGTGCCAGCAGCCAAGGGGAAGGACTTCGACAAGAGACCCAGTACTTC. Translating it yields CASSQGEGLRQETQYF.

This clone was counted a few times. The chain links TRBV10-3 to TRBJ1-2; no clear D gene. CDR1 and CDR2 from the germline V gene are ENHRY and SYGVKD. CDR3 length: 13 residues. V was cut by 2 bases and J by 7 bases, with 11 bases left in between. CDR3 nucleotide sequence: TGTGCCATCAGTGAGGACGGGTCGGGTGGCTACACCTTC. This codes for CAISEDGSGGYTF.

In its sample, this clone was seen a few times. This chain connects TRBV5-8 to TRBJ1-1, with 7 bases aligning to TRBD1. The CDR3 has 12 amino acids. The V and J ends lost 0 bases and 9 bases, in that order; junction bases with no gene match: 2. CDR1 is SGHTS, CDR2 YDEGEE, per germline. CDR3 loop: CASSLEGAKAFF. The CDR3 DNA reads TGTGCCAGCAGCTTGGAGGGGGCTAAAGCTTTCTTT.

The chain links TRBV7-2 to TRBJ2-3; a weak D match, TRBD2 (6 bases). The CDR3 spans 13 residues. The germline CDR1 and CDR2 sequences are SGHTA and FQGNSA. The germline V and J ends were trimmed by 1 base and 7 bases, with 9 bases remaining between them. This chain's CDR3 is CASSLVRENTQYF. The CDR3 DNA follows: TGTGCCAGCAGCTTAGTTCGGGAGAATACGCAGTATTTT. The full variable domain, its missing parts supplied by reference TRBV7-2 and TRBJ2-3, is GAGVSQSPSNKVTEKGKDVELRCDPISGHTALYWYRQSLGQGLEFLIYFQGNSAPDKSGLPSDRFSAERTGGSVSTLTIQRTQQEDSAVYLCASSLVRENTQYFGPGTRLTVL.

The chain uses TRBV4-3 and TRBJ2-2; possibly TRBD2 for D (8 bases). The CDR3 extends over 16 amino acids. Germline V gene lookup returns CDR1 LGHNA and CDR2 YSLEER. The V end was cut by 4 bases, the J end by 5 bases, with 17 bases between. CDR3 in DNA: TGCGCCAGCAGCCGTCGGCGGGAGGACAGGACCGGGGAGCTGTTTTTT. It is translated as CASSRRREDRTGELFF.

There are many counts of this clone. The gene calls are TRBV10-1 and TRBJ2-7, with 10 bases matching TRBD2. The CDR3 has 16 amino acids. Germline V CDR1 and CDR2: WNHNN, SYGVQD (reference sequence). V gave up 4 bases and J gave up 7 bases; unmatched junction bases: 13. CDR3 residues: CASSASSGGSRLEQYF. Written as DNA, the CDR3 is TGCGCCAGCAGTGCGAGTAGCGGGGGGTCCCGGTTAGAGCAGTACTTC.

On this clone itself: Other DNA sequences in this sample translate to the same CDR3. The chain links TRBV19 to TRBJ1-5, with TRBD1 matching over 7 bases. Germline lookup yields CDR1 LNHDA and CDR2 SQIVND (reference sequence). V was clipped by 5 bases and J by 4 bases; unmatched bases: 2. The CDR3 loop spans 13 amino acids. The CDR3 nucleotides read TGTGCCAGTAGTGGGGACAGAAATCAGCCCCAGCATTTT. This sequence encodes CASSGDRNQPQHF. The entire variable domain, with the rest obtained from reference TRBV19 and TRBJ1-5, is as follows: DGGITQSPKYLFRKEGQNVTLSCEQNLNHDAMYWYRQDPGQGLRLIYYSQIVNDFQKGDIAEGYSVSREKKESFPLTVTSAQKNPTAFYLCASSGDRNQPQHFGDGTRLSIL.

The chain joins TRBV15 to TRBJ2-7; a weak D match, TRBD1 (5 bases). Trimming pared 0 bases from V and 4 bases from J, leaving 19 bases between. The germline CDR1 and CDR2 sequences are LNHNV and YYDKDF (reference sequence). CDR3 length: 17 amino acids. CDR3 bases: TGTGCCACCAGCAGAGATCTCTTGGCAGGGAAAAGATACGAGCAGTACTTC. As protein: CATSRDLLAGKRYEQYF. The full variable domain, its missing parts supplied by reference TRBV15 and TRBJ2-7, is DAMVIQNPRYQVTQFGKPVTLSCSQTLNHNVMYWYQQKSSQAPKLLFHYYDKDFNNEADTPDNFQSRRPNTSFCFLDIRSPGLGDTAMYLCATSRDLLAGKRYEQYFGPGTRLTVT.

This chain uses TRBV6-5 with TRBJ2-3; perhaps D is TRBD1 or TRBD2 (7 bases each). The CDR3 extends over 15 amino acids. Per germline, CDR1 MNHEY and CDR2 SVGAGI. Trimming shortened V by 6 bases and J by 1 base, and 14 bases separated the two germline ends. CDR3 sequence (DNA): TGTGCCAGCAGCTCCAGGGGGGGCGGCACAGATACGCAGTATTTT. This encodes CASSSRGGGTDTQYF.